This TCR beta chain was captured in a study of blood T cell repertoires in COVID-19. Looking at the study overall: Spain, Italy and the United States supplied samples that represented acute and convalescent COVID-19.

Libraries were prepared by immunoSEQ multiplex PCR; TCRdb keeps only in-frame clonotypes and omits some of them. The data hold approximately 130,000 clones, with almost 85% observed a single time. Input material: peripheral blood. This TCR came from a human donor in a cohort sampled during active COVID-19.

The CDR3 sequence is CASSEMFSNNEQFF. CDR3 coding DNA: TGTGCCAGCAGTGAAATGTTTAGCAACAATGAGCAGTTCTTC. The rearrangement joins TRBV6-1 to TRBJ2-1; D ambiguous. From germline, CDR1 is MNHNS and CDR2 SASEGT. This CDR3 spans 14 amino acids. Deletions cut 2 bases from V and 5 bases from J, with 10 bases between.